This paragraph covers one T cell receptor (beta chain) sequence. No antigen is known for it. This sample is drawn from a study of cytomegalovirus exposure and HLA in healthy donors. The PCR had 60 Vbeta and 13 Jbeta primers. Assay: immunoSEQ multiplex PCR; the TCRdb copy retains only in-frame clones and omits some. The sample consists of about 150,000 clones, over 75% of them appearing once. V lost 6 bases, J lost 4 bases, and 16 bases lay in between. Germline-derived CDR1 and CDR2 are MNHEY and SMNVEV (reference sequence). This CDR3 is built from 15 residues. Overall study results and limits: Presence/absence analyses took donor sequencing depth as roughly uniform.

Regarding donors, all were healthy bone marrow donors. The sequence derives from a woman in her forties in good health and CMV-seropositive. V is TRBV27 and J is TRBJ2-1, with D perhaps matching TRBD1 (5 bases). The specimen sequenced was PBMCs. DNA of the CDR3: TGTGCCAGCAGATCAGGGCCTTCTATATACAATGAGCAGTTCTTC. The encoded protein is CASRSGPSIYNEQFF.